What follows is one T cell receptor (beta chain) and its context. No antigen is known for it. CDR3 length: 16 amino acids. V lost 2 bases to trimming and J lost 4 bases, with 16 bases between them. The germline CDR1 and CDR2 sequences are KGHSH and LQKENI. This record belongs to a study of cytomegalovirus exposure and HLA in healthy donors. Study-wide results and caveats: Several of the most significant clusters were apparently associated with common viral pathogens in a later analysis. Accurate predictions that matched the HLA-A and HLA-B alleles of most subjects were reportedly made from TCR beta sequences.

Both 60 Vbeta primers and 13 Jbeta primers went into the PCR. Here immunoSEQ multiplex PCR was the method, and the copy in TCRdb shows in-frame clones only, minus some. The table includes 100,000 to 150,000 clones, 17% detected once. Sequencing input: PBMCs. The V and J genes are TRBV18 and TRBJ2-3; D ambiguous. The TCR sequence derives from a female donor in good health and CMV-seropositive. The CDR3 nucleotides are TGTGCCAGCTCACCATCTTTACCCGGTTGGTCAGATACGCAGTATTTT. Protein product: CASSPSLPGWSDTQYF. Supplemented by reference TRBV18 and TRBJ2-3, the full variable domain reads NAGVMQNPRHLVRRRGQEARLRCSPMKGHSHVYWYRQLPEEGLKFMVYLQKENIIDESGMPKERFSAEFPKEGPSILRIQQVVRGDSAAYFCASSPSLPGWSDTQYFGPGTRLTVL.